Following are 10 T cell receptor beta chains from one sample sequenced in a study of shared clonotypes between healthy human individuals. Data came from immunoSEQ multiplex PCR; TCRdb stores just in-frame clones and leaves some out. The repertoire has over 800,000 clones, around 93% of them found once; the top ten carry nearly 25%. Naive CD8 cells comprised CD45RO-negative, CCR7-positively selected cells, excluding terminally differentiated effector memory CD45RA+ cells. Source material: naive CD8+ T cells sorted from blood. The receptors stem from a man aged 30 to 45 in good health.

V and J are TRBV7-9 and TRBJ2-5; tentatively, D is TRBD1 or TRBD2 (5 bases each). V gave up 5 bases and J gave up 4 bases, with 20 bases separating them. This CDR3 has 16 residues. Germline CDR1 SEHNR, CDR2 FQNEAQ (reference sequence). In DNA, the CDR3 is TGTGCCAGCAGCACTGAGGCGGGCGCAGGGAGAGAGACCCAGTACTTC. Protein product: CASSTEAGAGRETQYF.

The chain joins TRBV5-6 to TRBJ2-7; the match to TRBD1 covers 8 bases. The CDR3 sequence is 15 residues long. V trimming: 3 bases; J trimming: 2 bases; junction bases outside the gene matches: 7. CDR1 is SGHDT, CDR2 YYEEEE, per germline. CDR3 sequence: CASSSRTGYPYEQYF. The CDR3, as DNA: TGTGCCAGCAGCTCCCGGACAGGGTATCCCTACGAGCAGTACTTC.

The chain is built from TRBV27 and TRBJ2-1; TRBD1 is a possible D gene (6 bases). The CDR3 spans 13 residues. Trimming left V 3 bases short and J 6 bases short, with 9 bases between. Germline V CDR1 and CDR2: MNHEY, SMNVEV (reference sequence). The CDR3 sequence: CASSFTGINEQFF. The CDR3 region has the DNA TGTGCCAGCAGTTTTACAGGGATCAATGAGCAGTTCTTC.

The chain couples TRBV28 to TRBJ1-1, with D maybe TRBD1 (6 bases). The CDR3 is 16 residues long. V lost 6 bases to trimming and J lost 2 bases, with 19 bases between them. Germline V gene lookup returns CDR1 MDHEN and CDR2 SYDVKM. CDR3 protein: CASSQRTAVSNTEAFF. The CDR3 DNA reads TGTGCCAGCAGCCAACGGACAGCCGTGAGTAACACTGAAGCTTTCTTT. The complete variable domain, with remaining parts taken from reference TRBV28 and TRBJ1-1, reads DVKVTQSSRYLVKRTGEKVFLECVQDMDHENMFWYRQDPGLGLRLIYFSYDVKMKEKGDIPEGYSVSREKKERFSLILESASTNQTSMYLCASSQRTAVSNTEAFFGQGTRLTVV.

Many counts were recorded for this clone. The rearrangement joins TRBV14 to TRBJ2-1, with 13 bases matching TRBD2. Germline V gives CDR1 SGHDN, CDR2 FVKESK. CDR3 length equals 14 residues. With V trimmed by 5 bases and J by 8 bases, 3 bases remained unmatched. CDR3 sequence (DNA): TGTGCCAGCAGCGAACTAGCGGGAGGGGATGAGCAGTTCTTC. Protein product: CASSELAGGDEQFF. Using reference TRBV14 and TRBJ2-1 for the parts outside the CDR3, the full variable domain is EAGVTQFPSHSVIEKGQTVTLRCDPISGHDNLYWYRRVMGKEIKFLLHFVKESKQDESGMPNNRFLAERTGGTYSTLKVQPAELEDSGVYFCASSELAGGDEQFFGPGTRLTVL.

This rearrangement joins TRBV25-1 to TRBJ2-1, with 7 bases identical to TRBD2. The CDR3 runs 15 residues. The trim removed 4 bases at V and 5 bases at J, leaving 8 bases unmatched. CDR1 and CDR2 from the germline V gene are MGHDK and SYGVNS. The CDR3 loop is CASSVEGGRNNEQFF. In nucleotides, the CDR3 is TGTGCCAGCAGTGTAGAGGGAGGGCGGAACAATGAGCAGTTCTTC. Supplemented by reference TRBV25-1 and TRBJ2-1, the full variable domain reads EADIYQTPRYLVIGTGKKITLECSQTMGHDKMYWYQQDPGMELHLIHYSYGVNSTEKGDLSSESTVSRIRTEHFPLTLESARPSHTSQYLCASSVEGGRNNEQFFGPGTRLTVL.

Note on this clone: Germline and junction disagree at one end, which may indicate a read error. The same CDR3 can be traced to other DNA sequences in this sample. The genes are TRBV4-3 and TRBJ1-2; 7 bases agree with TRBD1. The CDR3 length is 15 residues. Germline CDR1 and CDR2: LGHNA and YSLEER. The DNA of the CDR3 is TGCGCCAGTAGCCCCCCCGACAGGGCGAAGAATGGCTACACCTTC. Encoded protein: CASSPPDRAKNGYTF.

This clone was detected once. This chain links TRBV7-7 with TRBJ2-2, with no clear D. There are 14 residues in the CDR3. Trimming shortened V by 9 bases and J by 0 bases, and 11 bases separated the two germline ends. CDR1 and CDR2 from the germline V gene are SSHAT and FNYEAQ (reference sequence). CDR3 loop: CASSSKTNTGELFF. CDR3 coding DNA: TGTGCCAGTTCGTCCAAGACGAACACCGGGGAGCTGTTTTTT.

V gene TRBV9 combines with J gene TRBJ2-5; D may be TRBD1 or TRBD2 (5 bases each). This CDR3 is built from 16 residues. V dropped 4 bases and J dropped 1 base, with 17 bases sitting between them. Germline CDR1 reads SGDLS; CDR2 reads YYNGEE. CDR3 protein: CASSSGLLGTQETQYF. The CDR3 DNA reads as TGTGCCAGCAGCTCCGGTTTACTCGGGACCCAAGAGACCCAGTACTTC.

V is TRBV5-1 and J is TRBJ2-1; D is unclear. CDR1 is SGHRS and CDR2 is YFSETQ in the germline V gene. V dropped 1 base and J dropped 0 bases, with 14 bases sitting between them. There are 17 residues in the CDR3. The CDR3 here is CASSLYGVESSYNEQFF. The CDR3 coding sequence is TGCGCCAGCAGCTTGTATGGGGTGGAGAGCTCCTACAATGAGCAGTTCTTC. The full variable domain, rest sourced from reference TRBV5-1 and TRBJ2-1, is KAGVTQTPRYLIKTRGQQVTLSCSPISGHRSVSWYQQTPGQGLQFLFEYFSETQRNKGNFPGRFSGRQFSNSRSEMNVSTLELGDSALYLCASSLYGVESSYNEQFFGPGTRLTVL.